This entry lists 26 T cell receptor beta chains sequenced from one sample in a study of T cells expressing NK-cell markers. TCRdb re-called the 5' RACE reads; every CDR3 protein appears as one record, without DNA. Its clone listing holds about 110,000 distinct CDR3 sequences. Sequenced sample: blood T cells: a sorted CD56 or NKG2C T cell subset, CD4+ or CD8+ T cells, or bulk PBMC T cells (not recorded which). Receptors were obtained from a woman aged 18 to 69 in good health.

The genes are TRBV20-1 and TRBJ1-1. CDR3 length equals 14 residues. Germline-derived CDR1 and CDR2 are DFQATT and SNEGSKA (reference sequence). CDR3 region: CSAGGGHFNTEAFF.

The chain has TRBV24-1 and TRBJ2-1; TCRdb's assignment of TRBD2 cannot be checked, as there is no DNA. The germline V gene encodes CDR1 KGHDR and CDR2 SFDVKD. The CDR3 has 12 amino acids. The CDR3 spells CATSDYGGDLFF.

The V call is TRBV19, the J call TRBJ2-2; the D gene TCRdb calls, TRBD1, cannot be checked with no DNA. The CDR3 has 16 residues. Germline V lookup: CDR1 LNHDA, CDR2 SQIVND (reference sequence). Here the CDR3 reads CASSMGRDLNTGELFF. The whole variable domain, remainder taken from reference TRBV19 and TRBJ2-2, is DGGITQSPKYLFRKEGQNVTLSCEQNLNHDAMYWYRQDPGQGLRLIYYSQIVNDFQKGDIAEGYSVSREKKESFPLTVTSAQKNPTAFYLCASSMGRDLNTGELFFGEGSRLTVL.

CDR3 residues: CASSKGSNQPQHF. This rearrangement joins TRBV21-1 to TRBJ1-5. TRBV21-1 is an annotated pseudogene. The CDR3 contains 13 residues.

The rearrangement uses TRBV9 and TRBJ2-2; TCRdb outputs TRBD1, but without DNA this stays unchecked. Germline lookup yields CDR1 SGDLS and CDR2 YYNGEE. The CDR3 totals 15 residues. CDR3 in amino acids: CASSVGGGNTGELFF. Based on the CDR3 plus reference TRBV9 and TRBJ2-2, the full variable domain is DSGVTQTPKHLITATGQRVTLRCSPRSGDLSVYWYQQSLDQGLQFLIQYYNGEERAKGNILERFSAQQFPDLHSELNLSSLELGDSALYFCASSVGGGNTGELFFGEGSRLTVL.

The rearrangement joins TRBV15 to TRBJ1-4. This CDR3 is built from 15 residues. Germline-derived CDR1 and CDR2 are LNHNV and YYDKDF (reference sequence). The CDR3 sequence is CATSRDGVLGEKLFF.

This rearrangement joins TRBV5-6 to TRBJ1-2. Germline CDR1 SGHDT, CDR2 YYEEEE. The CDR3 is made up of 14 amino acids. CDR3 sequence: CASSSPAVVYGYTF.

The rearrangement links TRBV12-3 or TRBV12-4 to TRBJ2-1; the TCRdb D gene call, TRBD1, has no DNA to confirm it. The CDR3 runs to 13 residues. This CDR3 reads CASSLSAGGEQFF.

The V gene is TRBV20-1, the J gene TRBJ2-4; TCRdb's assignment of TRBD1 cannot be checked, as there is no DNA. This CDR3 contains 15 residues. The germline CDR1 and CDR2 sequences are DFQATT and SNEGSKA (reference sequence). CDR3 amino acids: CSARGQPLAKNIQYF.

The genes are TRBV11-2 and TRBJ1-1; TCRdb calls TRBD1, which cannot be checked without DNA. In germline, CDR1 is SGHAT, CDR2 FQNNGV. The CDR3 spans 14 residues. The CDR3 sequence: CASSFGGGGTAAFF.

This rearrangement joins TRBV7-8 to TRBJ2-5; the TCRdb D gene call, TRBD1, has no DNA to confirm it. Looked up from germline, CDR1 is SGHVS and CDR2 is FQNEAQ. This CDR3 is 16 amino acids long. Here the CDR3 reads CASSFRGGSPQETQYF.

This chain joins TRBV19 and TRBJ1-6. The CDR3 length is 15 residues. Germline V gives CDR1 LNHDA, CDR2 SQIVND (reference sequence). The CDR3 loop reads CASIQGSSYNSPLHF.

The rearrangement uses TRBV20-1 and TRBJ2-7; TCRdb gives TRBD1 as the D gene, but with no DNA this cannot be confirmed. The CDR3 has 12 amino acids. Germline V gene lookup returns CDR1 DFQATT and CDR2 SNEGSKA (reference sequence). The CDR3 here is CSARDWTVEQYF.

V is TRBV5-1 and J is TRBJ2-2; TCRdb outputs TRBD1, but without DNA this stays unchecked. CDR1 is SGHRS, CDR2 YFSETQ, per germline. This CDR3 is 14 amino acids long. CDR3 loop: CASSLLDITGELFF.

The chain carries TRBV19 and TRBJ2-4. This CDR3 has 13 amino acids. The V gene's germline CDR1 is LNHDA and CDR2 SQIVND (reference sequence). The CDR3 here is CASSVGAGNIQYF. The complete variable domain, with remaining parts taken from reference TRBV19 and TRBJ2-4, reads DGGITQSPKYLFRKEGQNVTLSCEQNLNHDAMYWYRQDPGQGLRLIYYSQIVNDFQKGDIAEGYSVSREKKESFPLTVTSAQKNPTAFYLCASSVGAGNIQYFGAGTRLSVL.

V and J are TRBV7-2 and TRBJ1-5; the D call of TRBD1 rests on TCRdb alone, since no DNA is present to check it. Per germline, CDR1 SGHTA and CDR2 FQGNSA. The CDR3 covers 15 residues. The CDR3 reads CASSATEQPYQPQHF.

This chain joins TRBV7-9 and TRBJ2-5; TCRdb reports TRBD1, a call that lacks DNA to check it against. In germline, CDR1 is SEHNR, CDR2 FQNEAQ (reference sequence). The CDR3 is 16 residues long. The CDR3 loop reads CASSLVWDSGQETQYF.

The rearrangement uses TRBV9 and TRBJ2-1. The CDR3 extends over 11 amino acids. Per the germline V gene, CDR1 is SGDLS and CDR2 is YYNGEE. The chain's CDR3 is CASSEHNEQFF.

V and J are TRBV20-1 and TRBJ1-1; TCRdb names TRBD1, which stays unverified in the absence of DNA. CDR1 and CDR2 (germline): DFQATT, SNEGSKA (reference sequence). This CDR3 spans 14 amino acids. The CDR3 region is CSARTPGVTTEAFF.

J is TRBJ1-2 and V is TRBV25-1. From germline, CDR1 is MGHDK and CDR2 SYGVNS. The CDR3 is made up of 13 amino acids. CDR3 sequence reads: CASDGLDNYGYTF.

The rearrangement links TRBV20-1 to TRBJ2-2. Germline CDR1 and CDR2: DFQATT and SNEGSKA (reference sequence). The CDR3 covers 13 residues. The CDR3: CSASGANTGELFF.

The chain combines TRBV12-3 or TRBV12-4 with TRBJ1-5; there is no DNA to check the TCRdb D call of TRBD1. The length of the CDR3 is 15 residues. CDR3 region: CASSPGTGVYQPQHF.

This chain links TRBV7-9 with TRBJ2-1; TCRdb outputs TRBD2, but without DNA this stays unchecked. CDR3 length: 16 residues. Germline CDR1 is SEHNR and CDR2 is FQNEAQ (reference sequence). The CDR3 sequence: CASSFLTSGPYNEQFF.

The chain carries TRBV19 and TRBJ2-7; TCRdb's D call, TRBD2, is unchecked because there is no DNA. CDR3 size: 14 residues. Looked up from germline, CDR1 is LNHDA and CDR2 is SQIVND (reference sequence). This chain's CDR3 is CASSISPGGDEQYF.

The chain is built from TRBV7-9 and TRBJ2-5; TCRdb's D call, TRBD1, is unchecked because there is no DNA. Looked up from germline, CDR1 is SEHNR and CDR2 is FQNEAQ (reference sequence). This CDR3 has 15 amino acids. The CDR3 spells CASSLGDRGPETQYF. Drawing the rest from reference TRBV7-9 and TRBJ2-5, the complete variable domain is DTGVSQNPRHKITKRGQNVTFRCDPISEHNRLYWYRQTLGQGPEFLTYFQNEAQLEKSRLLSDRFSAERPKGSFSTLEIQRTEQGDSAMYLCASSLGDRGPETQYFGPGTRLLVL.

J is TRBJ2-7 and V is TRBV29-1; TCRdb gives TRBD1 as the D gene, but with no DNA this cannot be confirmed. Germline V lookup: CDR1 SQVTM, CDR2 ANQGSEA. CDR3 size: 12 residues. The CDR3 spells CSVGPGPYEQYF.